The 9 T cell receptor beta chains below come from one sample, sequenced in a study of radiotherapy plus CTLA-4 blockade in lung cancer. The assay was immunoSEQ multiplex PCR, and TCRdb's table has in-frame clones only and misses some. This table holds under 90,000 clones, 72% found once. This specimen consisted of peripheral blood, obtained from a patient treated with radiotherapy plus ipilimumab. The source of these receptors is a human donor with non-small cell lung cancer that progressed on radiotherapy plus ipilimumab.

The rearrangement joins TRBV28 to TRBJ2-1, with 13 bases fitting TRBD2. Per the germline V gene, CDR1 is MDHEN and CDR2 is SYDVKM. This CDR3 is 16 amino acids long. J lost 8 bases, V lost 3 bases, and 7 bases had no gene match. This CDR3 reads CASSFPGTSGKHEQFF. The CDR3 DNA reads TGTGCCAGCAGTTTCCCCGGGACTAGCGGGAAACATGAGCAGTTCTTC.

V and J are TRBV7-3 and TRBJ2-2, with D possibly TRBD2 on 6 matching bases. CDR1 is SGHTA and CDR2 is FQGTGA in the germline V gene. V was pared by 5 bases and J by 6 bases, with 7 bases between. The CDR3 sequence is 12 residues long. The CDR3 sequence: CASSTGAGELFF. The CDR3 DNA reads as TGTGCCAGCAGCACGGGGGCCGGGGAGCTGTTTTTT.

The V and J genes are TRBV28 and TRBJ2-7; no clear D gene. Looked up from germline, CDR1 is MDHEN and CDR2 is SYDVKM. The CDR3 contains 12 residues. V was shortened by 4 bases and J by 2 bases, with 6 bases between the two germline ends. The CDR3 DNA reads as TGTGCCAGCAGTTATGGTCCCTACGAGCAGTACTTC. Translation: CASSYGPYEQYF.

The rearrangement uses TRBV4-2 and TRBJ2-4; the D gene is possibly TRBD2 (7 bases). V lost 4 bases and J 6 bases, leaving 16 bases between the germline ends. Germline CDR1 LGHNA, CDR2 YNFKEQ. The CDR3 runs to 15 residues. In nucleotides, the CDR3 is TGTGCCAGCAGCCCATGGGAGGGGGACGGAAACATTCAGTACTTC. Protein: CASSPWEGDGNIQYF.

In its sample, this clone was seen a few times. J is TRBJ2-7 and V is TRBV19; D gene ambiguous. The CDR3 sequence is 17 residues long. Trimming left V 4 bases short and J 3 bases short, with 22 bases between. CDR1 LNHDA and CDR2 SQIVND come from the germline V gene (reference sequence). As DNA, the CDR3 is TGTGCCAGTAGTACGACCTTCTCTAGGGCTGGGTTCTACGAGCAGTACTTC. Translated, it gives CASSTTFSRAGFYEQYF.

The sample holds one count of this clone. The gene calls are TRBV27 and TRBJ1-5; 7 bases agree with TRBD1. V was pared by 4 bases and J by 5 bases, with 11 bases of the junction left unmatched. The length of the CDR3 is 16 residues. CDR1 and CDR2 from the germline V gene are MNHEY and SMNVEV (reference sequence). The CDR3 reads CASSSSDGQAHQPQHF. The DNA for the CDR3 is TGTGCCAGCAGTTCGTCCGACGGACAGGCACATCAGCCCCAGCATTTT.

This chain uses TRBV5-1 with TRBJ2-7; D is possibly TRBD1 or TRBD2 (5 bases each). The CDR3 spans 13 residues. Germline CDR1 and CDR2: SGHRS and YFSETQ. Trimming took off 4 bases at V and 5 bases at J, with 13 bases between the two ends. The CDR3 bases are TGCGCCAGCAGCGAGGGACCTAATAACGAGCAGTACTTC. It codes for CASSEGPNNEQYF.

The chain recombines TRBV9 with TRBJ2-2; 9 positions agree with TRBD1. This CDR3 has 16 amino acids. Trimming cost V 4 bases and J 1 base; bases outside gene matches: 5. Per the germline V gene, CDR1 is SGDLS and CDR2 is YYNGEE. CDR3 sequence (DNA): TGTGCCAGCAGCCTTACAGGGGGCCGGAACACCGGGGAGCTGTTTTTT. Protein: CASSLTGGRNTGELFF. The complete variable domain, with remaining parts taken from reference TRBV9 and TRBJ2-2, reads DSGVTQTPKHLITATGQRVTLRCSPRSGDLSVYWYQQSLDQGLQFLIQYYNGEERAKGNILERFSAQQFPDLHSELNLSSLELGDSALYFCASSLTGGRNTGELFFGEGSRLTVL.

The rearrangement uses TRBV21-1 and TRBJ2-5; no DNA check was done on the table's D call, TRBD2. Gene TRBJ2-7 matches the end of the DNA better, so the J call may be wrong. TRBV21-1 is listed as a pseudogene. The CDR3 runs 20 residues. Written as DNA, the CDR3 is TGTGCCAGCAGCTCCCCGACAGTGACTAGCGGGAGTTCCTCCGTGGGCGAGCAGTACTTC. Its protein product is CASSSPTVTSGSSSVGEQYF.